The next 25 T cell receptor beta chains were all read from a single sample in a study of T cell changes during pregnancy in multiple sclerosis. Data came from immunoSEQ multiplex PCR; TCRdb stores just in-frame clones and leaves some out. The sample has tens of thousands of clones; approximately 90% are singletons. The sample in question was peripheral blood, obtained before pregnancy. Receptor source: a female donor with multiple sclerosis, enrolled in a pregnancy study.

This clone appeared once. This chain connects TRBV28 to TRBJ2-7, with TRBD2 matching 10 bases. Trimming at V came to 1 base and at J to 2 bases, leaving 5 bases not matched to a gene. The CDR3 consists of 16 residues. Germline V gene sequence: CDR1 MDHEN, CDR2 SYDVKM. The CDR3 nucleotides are TGTGCCAGCAGTTTATTACGGCTAGCGGGAGCCTACGAGCAGTACTTC. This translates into CASSLLRLAGAYEQYF.

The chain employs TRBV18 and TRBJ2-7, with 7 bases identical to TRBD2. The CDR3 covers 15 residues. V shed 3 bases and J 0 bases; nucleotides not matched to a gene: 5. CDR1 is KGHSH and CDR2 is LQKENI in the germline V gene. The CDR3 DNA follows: TGTGCCAGCTCACCTACTAGCGTGCGCTCCTACGAGCAGTACTTC. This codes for CASSPTSVRSYEQYF.

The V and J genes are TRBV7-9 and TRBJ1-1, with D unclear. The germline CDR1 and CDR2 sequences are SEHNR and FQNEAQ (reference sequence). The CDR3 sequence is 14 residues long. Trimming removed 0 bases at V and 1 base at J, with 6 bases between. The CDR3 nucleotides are TGTGCCAGCAGCTTAGCCCAGGAGAACACTGAAGCTTTCTTT. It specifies CASSLAQENTEAFF.

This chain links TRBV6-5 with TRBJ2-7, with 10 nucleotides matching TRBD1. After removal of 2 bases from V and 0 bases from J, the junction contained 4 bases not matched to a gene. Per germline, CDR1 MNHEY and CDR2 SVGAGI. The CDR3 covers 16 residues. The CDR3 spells CASSYADRGSSYEQYF. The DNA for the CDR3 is TGTGCCAGCAGTTACGCGGACAGGGGGTCCTCCTACGAGCAGTACTTC.

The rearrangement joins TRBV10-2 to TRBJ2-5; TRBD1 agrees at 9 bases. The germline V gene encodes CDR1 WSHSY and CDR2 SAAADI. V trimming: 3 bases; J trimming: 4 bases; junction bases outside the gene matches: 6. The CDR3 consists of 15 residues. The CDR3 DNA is TGCGCCAGCAGTGAAGAGAACAGGGGGCGAGAGACCCAGTACTTC. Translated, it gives CASSEENRGRETQYF.

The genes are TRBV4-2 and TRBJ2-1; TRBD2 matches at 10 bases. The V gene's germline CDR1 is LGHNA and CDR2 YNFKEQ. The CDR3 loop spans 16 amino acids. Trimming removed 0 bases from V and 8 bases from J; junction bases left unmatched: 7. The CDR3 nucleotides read TGTGCCAGCAGCCAAGAGGGAAGCGGGGGGGCCGATGAGCAGTTCTTC. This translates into CASSQEGSGGADEQFF.

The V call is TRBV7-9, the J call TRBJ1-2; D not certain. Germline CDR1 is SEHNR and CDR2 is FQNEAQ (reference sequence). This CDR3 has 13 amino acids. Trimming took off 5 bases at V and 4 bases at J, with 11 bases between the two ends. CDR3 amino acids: CASSRDTSYGYTF. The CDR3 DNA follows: TGTGCCAGCAGCCGCGACACTTCCTATGGCTACACCTTC.

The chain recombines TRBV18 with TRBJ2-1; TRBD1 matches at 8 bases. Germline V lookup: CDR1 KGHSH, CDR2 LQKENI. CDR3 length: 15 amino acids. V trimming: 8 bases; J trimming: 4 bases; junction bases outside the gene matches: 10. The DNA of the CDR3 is TGTGCCAGCCTGAGTCCGGGACAGGCATACAATGAGCAGTTCTTC. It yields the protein CASLSPGQAYNEQFF.

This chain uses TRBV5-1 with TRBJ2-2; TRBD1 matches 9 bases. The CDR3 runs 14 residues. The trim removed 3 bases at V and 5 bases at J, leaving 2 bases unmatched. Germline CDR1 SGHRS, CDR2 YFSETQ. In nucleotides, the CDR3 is TGCGCCAGCAGCTATGGGACAGGGACCGGGGAGCTGTTTTTT. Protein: CASSYGTGTGELFF. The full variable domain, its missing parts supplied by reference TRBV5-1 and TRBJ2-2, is KAGVTQTPRYLIKTRGQQVTLSCSPISGHRSVSWYQQTPGQGLQFLFEYFSETQRNKGNFPGRFSGRQFSNSRSEMNVSTLELGDSALYLCASSYGTGTGELFFGEGSRLTVL.

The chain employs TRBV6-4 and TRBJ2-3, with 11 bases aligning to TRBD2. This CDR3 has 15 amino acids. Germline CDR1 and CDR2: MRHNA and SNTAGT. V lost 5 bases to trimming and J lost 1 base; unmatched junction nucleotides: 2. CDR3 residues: CASSLTSGGTDTQYF. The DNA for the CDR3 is TGTGCCAGCAGTTTGACTAGCGGGGGCACAGATACGCAGTATTTT.

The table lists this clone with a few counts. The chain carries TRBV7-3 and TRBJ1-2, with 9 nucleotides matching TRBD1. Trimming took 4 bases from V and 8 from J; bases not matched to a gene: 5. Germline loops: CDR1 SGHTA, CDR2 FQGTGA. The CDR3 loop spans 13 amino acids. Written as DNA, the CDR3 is TGTGCCAGCAGCTCACTTACAGGGGGCGGCTACACCTTC. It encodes CASSSLTGGGYTF. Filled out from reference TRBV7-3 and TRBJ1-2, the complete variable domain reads GAGVSQTPSNKVTEKGKYVELRCDPISGHTALYWYRQSLGQGPEFLIYFQGTGAADDSGLPNDRFFAVRPEGSVSTLKIQRTERGDSAVYLCASSSLTGGGYTFGSGTRLTVV.

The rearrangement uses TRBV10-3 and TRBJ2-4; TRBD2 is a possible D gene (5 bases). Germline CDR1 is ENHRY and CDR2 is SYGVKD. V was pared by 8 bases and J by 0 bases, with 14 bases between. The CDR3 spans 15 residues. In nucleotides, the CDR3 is TGTGCCATCTCGGAGGAACCATTAGCCAAAAACATTCAGTACTTC. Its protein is CAISEEPLAKNIQYF.

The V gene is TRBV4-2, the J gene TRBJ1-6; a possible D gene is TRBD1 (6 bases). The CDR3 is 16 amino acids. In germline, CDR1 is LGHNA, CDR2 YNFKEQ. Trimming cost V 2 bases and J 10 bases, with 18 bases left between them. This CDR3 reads CASSQTQGGTVSPLHF. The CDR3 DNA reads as TGTGCCAGCAGCCAAACCCAAGGGGGTACAGTCTCACCCCTCCACTTT.

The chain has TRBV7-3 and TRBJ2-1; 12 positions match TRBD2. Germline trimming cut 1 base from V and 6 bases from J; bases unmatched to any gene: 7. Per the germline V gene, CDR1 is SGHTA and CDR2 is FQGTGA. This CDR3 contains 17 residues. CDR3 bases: TGTGCCAGCAGCTTAATGCCTAGCGGGGGGGCAAGCAATGAGCAGTTCTTC. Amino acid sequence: CASSLMPSGGASNEQFF.

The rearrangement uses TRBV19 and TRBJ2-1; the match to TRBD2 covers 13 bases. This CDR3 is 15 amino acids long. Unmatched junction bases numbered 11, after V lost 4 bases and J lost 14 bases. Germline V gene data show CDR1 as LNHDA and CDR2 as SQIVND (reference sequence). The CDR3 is CASSTTGLAGSKEFF. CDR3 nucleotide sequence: TGTGCCAGTAGTACCACGGGACTAGCGGGGTCCAAGGAGTTCTTC.

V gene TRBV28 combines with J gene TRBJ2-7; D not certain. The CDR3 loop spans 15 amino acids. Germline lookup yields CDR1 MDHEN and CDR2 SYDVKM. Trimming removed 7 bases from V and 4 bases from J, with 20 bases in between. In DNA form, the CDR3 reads TGTGCCAGCACCGCTGGTGGCTCTCGGGTTTACGAGCAGTACTTC. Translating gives CASTAGGSRVYEQYF.

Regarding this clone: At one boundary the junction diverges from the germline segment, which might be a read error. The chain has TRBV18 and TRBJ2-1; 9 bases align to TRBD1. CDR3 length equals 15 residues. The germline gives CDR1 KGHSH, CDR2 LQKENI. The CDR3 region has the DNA TGTGCCGGCTCACCGGACAGGGGTCCGAAGAATGAGCAGTTCTTC. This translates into CAGSPDRGPKNEQFF.

CDR3 loop: CASSTGQGQFGYTF. In nucleotides, the CDR3 is TGTGCCAGCAGCACGGGACAGGGCCAATTTGGCTACACCTTC. The V gene is TRBV28, the J gene TRBJ1-2, with 9 bases that match TRBD1. The germline CDR1 and CDR2 sequences are MDHEN and SYDVKM. V was clipped by 6 bases and J by 7 bases; unmatched bases: 9. There are 14 residues in the CDR3.

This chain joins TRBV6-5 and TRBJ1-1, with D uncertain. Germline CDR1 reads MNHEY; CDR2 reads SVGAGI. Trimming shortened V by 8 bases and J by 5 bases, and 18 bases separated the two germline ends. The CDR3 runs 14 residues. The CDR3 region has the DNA TGTGCCAGCGCCGGGAGTCGGGGTGGGACTGAAGCTTTCTTT. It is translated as CASAGSRGGTEAFF.

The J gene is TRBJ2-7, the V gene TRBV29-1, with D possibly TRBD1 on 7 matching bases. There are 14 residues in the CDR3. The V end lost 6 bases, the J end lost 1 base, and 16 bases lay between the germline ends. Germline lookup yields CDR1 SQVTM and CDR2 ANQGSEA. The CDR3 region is CSVARGEGSYEQYF. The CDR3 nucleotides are TGCAGCGTCGCCAGGGGGGAAGGGTCCTACGAGCAGTACTTC.

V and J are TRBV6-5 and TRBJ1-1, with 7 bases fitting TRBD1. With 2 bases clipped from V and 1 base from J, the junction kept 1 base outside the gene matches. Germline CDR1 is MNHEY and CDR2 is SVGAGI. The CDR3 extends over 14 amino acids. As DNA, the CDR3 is TGTGCCAGCAGTTACCACAGGGGGAACACTGAAGCTTTCTTT. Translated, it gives CASSYHRGNTEAFF.

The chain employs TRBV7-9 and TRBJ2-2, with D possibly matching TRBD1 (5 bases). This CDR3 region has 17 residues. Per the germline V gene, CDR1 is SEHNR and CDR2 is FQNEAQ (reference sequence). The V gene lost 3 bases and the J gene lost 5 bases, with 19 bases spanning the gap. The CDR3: CASSFPFTNRGTGELFF. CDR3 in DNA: TGTGCCAGCAGCTTTCCCTTCACGAATAGGGGAACCGGGGAGCTGTTTTTT.

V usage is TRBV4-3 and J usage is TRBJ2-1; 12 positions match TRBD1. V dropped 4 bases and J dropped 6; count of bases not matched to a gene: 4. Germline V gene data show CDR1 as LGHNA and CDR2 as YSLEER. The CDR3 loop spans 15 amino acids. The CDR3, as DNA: TGCGCCAGCAGCCCCGGGACAGGGGGCCGCAATGAGCAGTTCTTC. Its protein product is CASSPGTGGRNEQFF.

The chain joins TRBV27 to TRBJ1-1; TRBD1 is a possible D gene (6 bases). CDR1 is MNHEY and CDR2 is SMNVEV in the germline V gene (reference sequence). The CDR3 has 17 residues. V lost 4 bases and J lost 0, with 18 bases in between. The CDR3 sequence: CASSSRGQRGMNTEAFF. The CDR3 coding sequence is TGTGCCAGCAGTTCCCGCGGACAGCGGGGCATGAACACTGAAGCTTTCTTT.

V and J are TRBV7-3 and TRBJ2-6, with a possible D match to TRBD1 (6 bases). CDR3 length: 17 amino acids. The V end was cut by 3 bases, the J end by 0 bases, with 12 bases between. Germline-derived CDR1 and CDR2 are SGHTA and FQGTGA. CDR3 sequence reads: CASSFRGPFSGANVLTF. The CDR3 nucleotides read TGTGCCAGCAGCTTCAGGGGCCCTTTCTCTGGGGCCAACGTCCTGACTTTC. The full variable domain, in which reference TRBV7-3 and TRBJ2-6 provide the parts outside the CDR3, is GAGVSQTPSNKVTEKGKYVELRCDPISGHTALYWYRQSLGQGPEFLIYFQGTGAADDSGLPNDRFFAVRPEGSVSTLKIQRTERGDSAVYLCASSFRGPFSGANVLTFGAGSRLTVL.